This T cell receptor (beta chain) comes out of a study of T-cell memory formation after mild COVID-19. Whole-study context: Across donors, TCR clusters were largely donor specific. Study findings and constraints: Proof of SARS-CoV-2 specificity was absent for the second-wave clones that crested on day 37.

V dropped 5 bases and J dropped 1; count of bases not matched to a gene: 4. This CDR3 is built from 14 residues. In germline, CDR1 is SGHTA, CDR2 FQGTGA. TCRdb redid the calling of the 5' RACE reads with MiXCR, one entry per CDR3 protein. The table has around 90,000 distinct CDR3 sequences, approximately 13% seen once. There are a few counts of this clonotype. Its antigen remains unknown. The sample was PBMCs or a T cell subset sorted from them (not recorded which). The chain has TRBV7-3 and TRBJ1-1; TRBD1 matches 7 bases. The TCR comes from an adult woman who had mild COVID-19 (a few samples of this study predate the infection). Cell type and time point are not known. CDR3 DNA: TGTGCCAGCAGCCCGGGGGACAGGAACACTGAAGCTTTCTTT. Amino acid sequence: CASSPGDRNTEAFF.